Shown below are 19 T cell receptor beta chains from a single sample sequenced in a study of blood T cell repertoires in COVID-19. Assay: immunoSEQ multiplex PCR; the TCRdb copy retains only in-frame clones and omits some. The sample includes 250,000 or so clones, about 85% of them seen just once. The specimen sequenced was peripheral blood. The receptors stem from a man aged 25-45 years who had recovered from COVID-19.

The rearrangement links TRBV10-3 to TRBJ2-1, with 12 bases matching TRBD2. Germline CDR1 and CDR2: ENHRY and SYGVKD. The CDR3 covers 16 residues. The ends lost 4 bases at V and 4 bases at J; junction bases unmatched: 5. The DNA of the CDR3 is TGTGCCATCAGTGCCCTAGCGGGGGGGCTATACAATGAGCAGTTCTTC. Translating it yields CAISALAGGLYNEQFF.

CDR3 amino acids: CSVEPRREGYTF. The CDR3 coding sequence is TGCAGCGTTGAACCCCGACGGGAGGGCTACACCTTC. The rearrangement joins TRBV29-1 to TRBJ1-2; D unresolved. V was cut by 2 bases and J by 8 bases, with 12 bases left in between. Germline V lookup: CDR1 SQVTM, CDR2 ANQGSEA. The CDR3 sequence is 12 residues long.

V gene TRBV18 combines with J gene TRBJ1-1, with D perhaps matching TRBD1 (5 bases). This CDR3 comprises 14 residues. Germline CDR1 reads KGHSH; CDR2 reads LQKENI. The V end was cut by 2 bases, the J end by 4 bases, with 11 bases between. DNA of the CDR3: TGTGCCAGCTCACCAGGCTCAGGGCCCACTGAAGCTTTCTTT. Encoded protein: CASSPGSGPTEAFF.

V usage is TRBV2 and J usage is TRBJ1-6; maybe TRBD1 (5 bases). The germline gives CDR1 SNHLY, CDR2 FYNNEI. V lost 8 bases and J lost 4, with 12 bases in between. CDR3 length equals 14 residues. In nucleotides, the CDR3 is TGTGCCAGCGTGACACAGGATTATAATTCACCCCTCCACTTT. Translated, it gives CASVTQDYNSPLHF.

The CDR3 region is CASSERTDANYGYTF. The CDR3 DNA sequence: TGTGCCAGCAGTGAACGAACAGACGCTAACTATGGCTACACCTTC. The V gene is TRBV2, the J gene TRBJ1-2; D is unclear. The V gene lost 2 bases and the J gene lost 0 bases, with 10 bases spanning the gap. The CDR3 sequence is 15 residues long. Germline V lookup: CDR1 SNHLY, CDR2 FYNNEI.

CDR3 in DNA: TGTGCCAGCAGCGCTCTGCCCGGGGGTTCCAATGAGCAGTTCTTC. This encodes CASSALPGGSNEQFF. The chain joins TRBV6-4 to TRBJ2-1; D perhaps matches TRBD2 (6 bases). From germline, CDR1 is MRHNA and CDR2 SNTAGT. This CDR3 has 15 amino acids. Trimming took 6 bases from V and 6 from J, leaving 18 bases between them.

The V call is TRBV10-2, the J call TRBJ2-7, with a weak D call TRBD1 (6 bases). The germline V gene has CDR1 WSHSY and CDR2 SAAADI. Trimming stripped 6 bases from V and 3 bases from J, with 15 bases between. There are 14 residues in the CDR3. CDR3 bases: TGCGCCAGCAGGCCCACAGGGATTAACTACGAGCAGTACTTC. It encodes CASRPTGINYEQYF.

The chain couples TRBV16 to TRBJ1-4; D is ambiguous. The CDR3 extends over 15 amino acids. V was shortened by 0 bases and J by 5 bases, with 10 bases between the two germline ends. Looked up from germline, CDR1 is KGHSY and CDR2 is FQNENV. CDR3 residues: CASSQSTVANEKLFF. The CDR3 coding sequence is TGTGCCAGCAGCCAATCCACAGTGGCAAATGAAAAACTGTTTTTT. Based on the CDR3 plus reference TRBV16 and TRBJ1-4, the full variable domain is GEEVAQTPKHLVRGEGQKAKLYCAPIKGHSYVFWYQQVLKNEFKFLISFQNENVFDETGMPKERFSAKCLPNSPCSLEIQATKLEDSAVYFCASSQSTVANEKLFFGSGTQLSVL.

This clone has a single count. The chain couples TRBV5-5 to TRBJ2-7, with TRBD2 identical over 9 bases. J was trimmed by 2 bases and V by 0 bases; bases with no gene match: 6. Germline assignment: CDR1 SGHKS and CDR2 YYEKEE (reference sequence). The CDR3 totals 16 residues. This chain's CDR3 is CASSLAPSGETYEQYF. The CDR3 DNA is TGTGCCAGCAGCTTGGCGCCTAGCGGGGAAACCTACGAGCAGTACTTC.

The rearrangement uses TRBV5-1 and TRBJ2-5; 13 positions match TRBD2. Germline CDR1 SGHRS, CDR2 YFSETQ. The CDR3 runs to 19 residues. Losses at the gene ends were 5 bases for V and 5 bases for J; bases not matched to a gene: 18. This chain's CDR3 is CASSYLPGLAGPSGETQYF. The CDR3 coding sequence is TGCGCCAGCAGTTATCTCCCGGGACTAGCGGGGCCTAGCGGGGAGACCCAGTACTTC.

The gene calls are TRBV12-2 and TRBJ2-3; the table names TRBD2, a call not compared with the DNA. TRBV12-2 is assigned pseudogene status. This CDR3 comprises 15 residues. In nucleotides, the CDR3 is TGTGCAAGTCGCCTGCAAGGGAGTTTCCCAGATACGCAGTATTTT. It encodes CASRLQGSFPDTQYF.

The chain uses TRBV5-1 and TRBJ2-2, with D possibly TRBD1 on 6 matching bases. The length of the CDR3 is 16 residues. Germline V gene lookup returns CDR1 SGHRS and CDR2 YFSETQ. V lost 0 bases, J lost 1 base, and 10 bases lay in between. CDR3 in amino acids: CASSLAVTGNTGELFF. CDR3 in DNA: TGCGCCAGCAGCTTGGCCGTGACAGGGAACACCGGGGAGCTGTTTTTT.

V usage is TRBV19 and J usage is TRBJ1-1, with D tentatively TRBD1 (5 bases). V was pared by 1 base and J by 3 bases, with 12 bases between. CDR1 is LNHDA and CDR2 is SQIVND in the germline V gene (reference sequence). The CDR3 extends over 15 amino acids. CDR3 DNA: TGTGCCAGTAGTATAGCGCGGGGGGGGGACACTGAAGCTTTCTTT. Protein sequence: CASSIARGGDTEAFF.

The chain recombines TRBV6-1 with TRBJ2-2; D possibly corresponds to TRBD2 (5 bases). The CDR3 is 15 amino acids. Per germline, CDR1 MNHNS and CDR2 SASEGT. The germline V and J ends were trimmed by 3 bases and 4 bases, with 12 bases remaining between them. The CDR3 sequence is CASSETSGGTGELFF. The CDR3 DNA reads as TGTGCCAGCAGTGAGACAAGCGGTGGCACCGGGGAGCTGTTTTTT.

The CDR3 spells CASSPASFEKLFF. CDR3 nucleotides: TGTGCCAGCTCACCTGCGTCGTTTGAAAAACTGTTTTTT. The gene calls are TRBV18 and TRBJ1-4; no reliable D call. Between the trimmed V and J ends, which lost 3 bases and 7 bases, there was a span of 9 bases. This CDR3 has 13 amino acids. Germline lookup yields CDR1 KGHSH and CDR2 LQKENI.

A note on this clone: In the same sample, other DNA sequences code for this CDR3. The rearrangement joins TRBV19 to TRBJ1-2; TRBD1 agrees at 7 bases. V shed 3 bases, J shed 4 bases, and the junction held 5 bases outside the gene matches. The germline gives CDR1 LNHDA, CDR2 SQIVND (reference sequence). The CDR3 runs to 14 residues. The CDR3 DNA sequence: TGTGCCAGTAGTATTTTGGCAGGGGGCTATGGCTACACCTTC. As protein: CASSILAGGYGYTF. The full variable domain, with the rest looked up from reference TRBV19 and TRBJ1-2, is DGGITQSPKYLFRKEGQNVTLSCEQNLNHDAMYWYRQDPGQGLRLIYYSQIVNDFQKGDIAEGYSVSREKKESFPLTVTSAQKNPTAFYLCASSILAGGYGYTFGSGTRLTVV.

The chain links TRBV5-1 to TRBJ2-1; no firm D call. The CDR3 has 19 amino acids. V lost 1 base, J lost 4 bases, and 24 bases lay in between. Looked up from germline, CDR1 is SGHRS and CDR2 is YFSETQ. This CDR3 reads CASSLRGQNKRQKYNEQFF. CDR3 coding DNA: TGCGCCAGCAGCTTGAGAGGCCAGAACAAACGCCAAAAATACAATGAGCAGTTCTTC.

The chain recombines TRBV2 with TRBJ2-3, with 8 bases aligning to TRBD1. The CDR3 covers 15 residues. The germline V gene has CDR1 SNHLY and CDR2 FYNNEI. The V and J ends lost 5 bases and 1 base, in that order; junction bases with no gene match: 5. The CDR3 sequence: CASSPGGKGTDTQYF. CDR3 DNA: TGTGCCAGCAGTCCAGGGGGCAAAGGCACAGATACGCAGTATTTT.

Here the CDR3 reads CASSVTMDYGYTF. The CDR3 DNA reads as TGCGCCAGCAGCGTGACAATGGACTATGGCTACACCTTC. The rearrangement uses TRBV5-1 and TRBJ1-2; D is unclear. Germline-derived CDR1 and CDR2 are SGHRS and YFSETQ. The CDR3 covers 13 residues. Trimming cost V 4 bases and J 3 bases, with 10 bases left between them. The complete variable domain, with remaining parts taken from reference TRBV5-1 and TRBJ1-2, reads KAGVTQTPRYLIKTRGQQVTLSCSPISGHRSVSWYQQTPGQGLQFLFEYFSETQRNKGNFPGRFSGRQFSNSRSEMNVSTLELGDSALYLCASSVTMDYGYTFGSGTRLTVV.